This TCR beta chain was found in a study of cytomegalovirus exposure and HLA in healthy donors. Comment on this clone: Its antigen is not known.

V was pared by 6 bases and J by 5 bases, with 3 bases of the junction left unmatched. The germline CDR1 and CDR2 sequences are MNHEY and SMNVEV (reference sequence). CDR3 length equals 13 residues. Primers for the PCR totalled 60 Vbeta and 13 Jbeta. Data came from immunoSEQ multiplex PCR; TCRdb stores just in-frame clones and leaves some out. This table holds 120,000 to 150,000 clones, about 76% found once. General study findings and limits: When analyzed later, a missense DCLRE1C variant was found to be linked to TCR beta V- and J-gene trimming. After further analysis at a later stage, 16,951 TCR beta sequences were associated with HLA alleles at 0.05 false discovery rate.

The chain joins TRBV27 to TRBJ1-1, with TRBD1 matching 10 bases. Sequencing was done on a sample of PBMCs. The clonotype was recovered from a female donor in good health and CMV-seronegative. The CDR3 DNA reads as TGTGCCAGCAGGCGACAGGGGGCGACTGAAGCTTTCTTT. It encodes CASRRQGATEAFF.